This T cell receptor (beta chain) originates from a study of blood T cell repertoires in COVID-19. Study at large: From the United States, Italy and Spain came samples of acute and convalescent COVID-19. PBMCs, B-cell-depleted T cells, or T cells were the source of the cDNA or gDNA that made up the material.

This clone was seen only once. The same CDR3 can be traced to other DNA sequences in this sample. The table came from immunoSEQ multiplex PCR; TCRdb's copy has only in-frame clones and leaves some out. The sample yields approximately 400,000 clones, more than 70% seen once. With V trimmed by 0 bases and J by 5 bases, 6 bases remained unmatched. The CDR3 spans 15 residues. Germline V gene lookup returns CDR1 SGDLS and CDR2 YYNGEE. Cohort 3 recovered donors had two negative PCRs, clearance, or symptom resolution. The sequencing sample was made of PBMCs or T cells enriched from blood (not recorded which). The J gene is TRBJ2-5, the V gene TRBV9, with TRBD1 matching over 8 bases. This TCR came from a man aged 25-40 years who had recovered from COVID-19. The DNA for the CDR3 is TGTGCCAGCAGCGTAGGCGCAGGGGGCAGGGAGACCCAGTACTTC. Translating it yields CASSVGAGGRETQYF.